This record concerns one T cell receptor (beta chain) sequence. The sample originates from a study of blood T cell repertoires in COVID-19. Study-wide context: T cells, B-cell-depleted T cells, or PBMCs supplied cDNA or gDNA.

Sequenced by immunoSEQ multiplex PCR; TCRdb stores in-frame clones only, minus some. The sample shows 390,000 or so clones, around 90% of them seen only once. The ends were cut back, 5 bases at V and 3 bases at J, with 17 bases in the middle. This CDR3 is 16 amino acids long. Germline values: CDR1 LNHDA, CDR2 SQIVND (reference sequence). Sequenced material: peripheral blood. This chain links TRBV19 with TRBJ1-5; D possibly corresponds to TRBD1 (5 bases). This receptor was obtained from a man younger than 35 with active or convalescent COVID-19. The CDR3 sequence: CASSSQANPYNQPQHF. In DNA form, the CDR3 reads TGTGCCAGTAGTTCACAGGCGAACCCTTACAATCAGCCCCAGCATTTT.